This T cell receptor (beta chain) came from a study of T-cell memory formation after mild COVID-19. Study-wide context: Clusters of TCRs were largely donor specific.

This clonotype was observed many times. As yet, its antigen is unknown. This CDR3 region has 14 residues. V dropped 5 bases and J dropped 6; count of bases not matched to a gene: 4. The V gene's germline CDR1 is SEHNR and CDR2 FQNEAQ (reference sequence). General observations from the study: Contracting CD4+ clones lay largely in CM and EM, with CD8+ ones residing in EMRA. Pre-infection memory harbored some responding clones, suggesting cross-reactive memory joined.

TCRalpha and TCRbeta libraries used 5'RACE with constant-segment primers and UMIs. A single record per CDR3 protein comes from TCRdb applying MiXCR to the 5' RACE reads. The sample shows roughly 140,000 distinct CDR3 sequences, 11% to 15% of them seen only once. The TCR comes from an adult woman who had mild COVID-19 (a few samples of this study predate the infection). Cell type and time point are not known. Specimen: PBMCs or a T cell subset sorted from them (not recorded which). This sequence joins TRBV7-9 and TRBJ2-1; 10 positions agree with TRBD1. The DNA of the CDR3 is TGTGCCAGCAGCCCCGGGACAGGGGCCAATGAGCAGTTCTTC. Its protein product is CASSPGTGANEQFF.